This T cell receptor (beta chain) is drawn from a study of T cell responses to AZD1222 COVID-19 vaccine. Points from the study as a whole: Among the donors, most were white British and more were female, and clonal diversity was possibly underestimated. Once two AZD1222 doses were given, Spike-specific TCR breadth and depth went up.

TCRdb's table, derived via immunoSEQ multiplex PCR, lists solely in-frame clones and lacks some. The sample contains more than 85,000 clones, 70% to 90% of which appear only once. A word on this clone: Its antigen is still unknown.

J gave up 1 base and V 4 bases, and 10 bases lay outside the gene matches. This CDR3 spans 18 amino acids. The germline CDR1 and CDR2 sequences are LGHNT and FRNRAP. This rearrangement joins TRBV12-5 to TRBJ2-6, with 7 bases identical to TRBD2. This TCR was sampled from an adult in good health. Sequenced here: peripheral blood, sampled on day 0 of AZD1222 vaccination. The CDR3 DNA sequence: TGTGCTAGTGGTTGCCGGGAGGACAAAGGGTCTGGGGCCAACGTCCTGACTTTC. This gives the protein CASGCREDKGSGANVLTF.